This TCR beta chain originates from a study of cytomegalovirus exposure and HLA in healthy donors. Whole-study findings and limits: The study listed about 150 cytomegalovirus-associated TCR beta chains. Despite most TCR sequences being rare, some public TCRs occurred in many donors. Over 15,000 TCR beta sequences were associated with HLA alleles at 0.05 false discovery rate in a later analysis.

Per germline, CDR1 MDHEN and CDR2 SYDVKM. V lost 2 bases, J lost 7 bases, and 7 bases stayed unmatched. CDR3 size: 14 residues. Worth noting for this clone: Its antigen is unknown.

The PCR made use of 60 Vbeta and 13 Jbeta primers. Original data processing: Unique TCR beta chains numbered approximately 80 million in a later analysis, with 10 million to 14 million shared. TCRdb's copy holds only in-frame clones and misses some; the assay was immunoSEQ multiplex PCR. That table furnishes V, J and clone size, whereas the DNA furnished D and trimming. The repertoire holds roughly 200,000 clones, with 75% to 85% as singletons. The TCR sequence derives from a woman in her 40s in good health and CMV-seronegative. V gene TRBV28 combines with J gene TRBJ1-2, with TRBD1 matching 7 bases. The sequenced sample was PBMCs. The CDR3, as DNA: TGTGCCAGCAGTTTACGGCAGGGGGTGGGTGGCTACACCTTC. The encoded protein is CASSLRQGVGGYTF.